This T cell receptor beta chain was recovered during a study of blood T cell repertoires in COVID-19. The CDR3 runs 17 residues. How the authors handled the data: By means of reference gene primer amplification, nucleated cell counts were estimated. TCRdb's copy holds only in-frame clones and misses some; the assay was immunoSEQ multiplex PCR. D and trimming were read from the DNA, whereas the V and J calls and clone size are those reported in that table. The data contain under 75,000 clones, roughly 88% of them singletons. Sequenced material: peripheral blood. The TCR originated in a human donor in a cohort sampled during active COVID-19. This chain joins TRBV12-1 and TRBJ1-1. TRBV12-1 has pseudogene status. CDR3 region: CASDLVEGRGAGTEAFF. In DNA form, the CDR3 reads TGTGCCAGCGATTTAGTGGAGGGCCGCGGGGCGGGCACTGAAGCTTTCTTT.